This T cell receptor (beta chain) is from a study of pediatric ulcerative colitis. The study, taken as a whole, reports: Substantially fewer templates came from two patients' blood samples. Rectal repertoires separated controls, mild-moderate and acute severe colitis. A couple of rectal CDR3 clonotypes occurred in all ulcerative colitis patients.

On this clone itself: Its antigen is unknown.

Data came from immunoSEQ multiplex PCR; TCRdb stores just in-frame clones and leaves some out. The sample lists 55,000 to 80,000 clones; 70% to 85% were seen once. Germline V lookup: CDR1 SGHTA, CDR2 FQGNSA. This CDR3 region has 17 residues. The ends were cut back, 0 bases at V and 1 base at J, with 14 bases in the middle. This clonotype was sampled from a boy aged 5-17 years with moderate ulcerative colitis. This sequence joins TRBV7-2 and TRBJ2-3; D is possibly TRBD2 (5 bases). The sequencing sample was made of blood. The CDR3 region has the DNA TGTGCCAGCAGCTTAGCGTCTCCCGGGGTTGGCACAGATACGCAGTATTTT. This encodes CASSLASPGVGTDTQYF.